These T cell receptor beta chains were read from a single sample in a study of cytomegalovirus exposure and HLA in healthy donors. Assay used: immunoSEQ multiplex PCR; TCRdb lists only in-frame clones, some missing. Found here are 60,000 to 65,000 clones, approximately 75% of them singletons; the top ten hold roughly 23%. Specimen: PBMCs. The receptors were sampled from a man aged 50 to 60 in good health and CMV-seropositive. Both conserved end residues are part of each CDR3. The order of the fields is J gene, D gene, V gene, clone size, CDR3 DNA, CDR3 protein. D genes are given only for firm matches. For some rows the clone size is stated as once, few or many, or as a class when expanded; others skip it.

>TRBJ2-7|.|TRBV30|.
TGTGCCTGGAGTGTGTCTACCGAGCAGTACTTC
CAWSVSTEQYF
>TRBJ2-7|TRBD2|TRBV19|.
TGTGCCAGTAGTCACCTAGCGGGAGGATTCTCCTACGAGCAGTACTTC
CASSHLAGGFSYEQYF
>TRBJ2-5|.|TRBV5-8|.
TGTGCCAGCAGCTCGGGATTTCAAGAGACCCAGTACTTC
CASSSGFQETQYF
>TRBJ2-7|.|TRBV15|.
TGTGCCACCAGCGGCGGTCTAGGCCCCTACGAGCAGTACTTC
CATSGGLGPYEQYF
>TRBJ2-7|TRBD2|TRBV7-2|few
TGTGCCAGCAGCTTAGGCACTAGCGGGAGGGACGAGCAGTACTTC
CASSLGTSGRDEQYF
>TRBJ1-1|.|TRBV28|few
TGTGCCAGCAGTTTAGGCAGGGGTGTTAACACTGAAGCTTTCTTT
CASSLGRGVNTEAFF
>TRBJ2-7|TRBD2|TRBV7-3|few
TGTGCCAGCAGCTTATCCGGGACTAACTCCTACGAGCAGTACTTC
CASSLSGTNSYEQYF
>TRBJ1-1|TRBD1|TRBV9|.
TGTGCCAGCAGCCCCGGACAGGGAGAAGCTTTCTTT
CASSPGQGEAFF
>TRBJ1-2|TRBD1|TRBV27|few
TGTGCCAGCAGGGCGGACAGGAACTATGGCTACACCTTC
CASRADRNYGYTF
>TRBJ2-5|TRBD2|TRBV27|.
TGTGCCAGCAGTGCCTCGGGAGGGCCTCGGACCCAGTACTTC
CASSASGGPRTQYF
>TRBJ1-4|.|TRBV4-3|.
TGCGCCAGCAGCAGCGGACAGACCCCGGGGGAAAAACTGTTTTTT
CASSSGQTPGEKLFF
>TRBJ1-2|TRBD1|TRBV30|.
TGTGCCTGGAGTGTACCCAGGACAGGCAATTGGGAGGGCTACACCTTC
CAWSVPRTGNWEGYTF
>TRBJ2-1|TRBD2|TRBV5-6|.
TGTGCCAGCAGCTTGGGCCCAGCGGGGTACAATGAGCAGTTCTTC
CASSLGPAGYNEQFF
>TRBJ2-7|TRBD1|TRBV6-1|.
TGTGCCAGCCGTTCCGGGACAGGGCGATCCTACGAGCAGTACTTC
CASRSGTGRSYEQYF
>TRBJ1-4|TRBD1|TRBV2|.
TGTGCCAGCAGAACAGGGGGGGGTGCAACTAATGAAAAACTGTTTTTT
CASRTGGGATNEKLFF
>TRBJ2-1|TRBD2|TRBV15|few
TGTGCCACCAGCGATCCTAGCGGATACTCCTACAATGAGCAGTTCTTC
CATSDPSGYSYNEQFF
>TRBJ2-1|TRBD1|TRBV6-6|.
TGTGCCACCACCCGAGGGACAGGTGGCTTTAATGAGCAGTTCTTC
CATTRGTGGFNEQFF
>TRBJ1-1|.|TRBV29-1|few
TGCAGCGTTGAGGAGGGCTACACTGAAGCTTTCTTT
CSVEEGYTEAFF
>TRBJ1-2|TRBD1|TRBV7-8|.
TGTGCCAGCAGGCACGGGACAGGGGATCCCTATGGCTACACCTTC
CASRHGTGDPYGYTF
>TRBJ1-2|.|TRBV7-8|.
TGTGCCAGCAGCCTACTTAGCACAGGACCACTAACTGGTGGCTACACCTTC
CASSLLSTGPLTGGYTF
>TRBJ1-2|TRBD1|TRBV19|.
TGTGCCAGTAGTATGTACTCCGGGACAGACCCGGGCTATGGCTACACCTTC
CASSMYSGTDPGYGYTF